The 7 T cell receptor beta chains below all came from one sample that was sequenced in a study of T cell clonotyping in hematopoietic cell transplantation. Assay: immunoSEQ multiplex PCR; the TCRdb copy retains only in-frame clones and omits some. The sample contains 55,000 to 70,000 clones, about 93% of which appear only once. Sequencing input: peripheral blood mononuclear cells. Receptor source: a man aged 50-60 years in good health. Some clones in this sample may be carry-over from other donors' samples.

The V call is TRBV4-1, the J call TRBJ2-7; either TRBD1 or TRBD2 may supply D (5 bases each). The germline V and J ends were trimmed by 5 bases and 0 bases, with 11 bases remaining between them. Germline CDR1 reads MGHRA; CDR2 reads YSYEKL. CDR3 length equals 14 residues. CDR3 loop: CASSRDHYSYEQYF. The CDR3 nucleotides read TGCGCCAGCAGCAGGGACCATTACTCCTACGAGCAGTACTTC.

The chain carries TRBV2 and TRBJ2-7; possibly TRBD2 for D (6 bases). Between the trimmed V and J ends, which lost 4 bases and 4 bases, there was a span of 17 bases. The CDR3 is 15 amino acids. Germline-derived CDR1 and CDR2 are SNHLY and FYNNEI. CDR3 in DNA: TGTGCCAGCAGTGCAATTGGGCGGGACGGGTACGAGCAGTACTTC. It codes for CASSAIGRDGYEQYF. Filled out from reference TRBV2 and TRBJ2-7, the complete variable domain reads EPEVTQTPSHQVTQMGQEVILRCVPISNHLYFYWYRQILGQKVEFLVSFYNNEISEKSEIFDDQFSVERPDGSNFTLKIRSTKLEDSAMYFCASSAIGRDGYEQYFGPGTRLTVT.

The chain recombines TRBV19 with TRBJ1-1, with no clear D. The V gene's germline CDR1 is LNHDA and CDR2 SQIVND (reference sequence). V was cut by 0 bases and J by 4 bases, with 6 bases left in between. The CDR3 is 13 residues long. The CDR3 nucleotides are TGTGCCAGTAGTATAGATGTGGGCACTGAAGCTTTCTTT. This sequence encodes CASSIDVGTEAFF.

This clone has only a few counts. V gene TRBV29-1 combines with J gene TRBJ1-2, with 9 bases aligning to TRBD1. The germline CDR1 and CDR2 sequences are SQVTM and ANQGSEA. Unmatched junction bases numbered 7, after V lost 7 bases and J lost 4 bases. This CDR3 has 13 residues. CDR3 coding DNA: TGCAGCGCCTCGGGACAGGGCGCCTATGGCTACACCTTC. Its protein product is CSASGQGAYGYTF.

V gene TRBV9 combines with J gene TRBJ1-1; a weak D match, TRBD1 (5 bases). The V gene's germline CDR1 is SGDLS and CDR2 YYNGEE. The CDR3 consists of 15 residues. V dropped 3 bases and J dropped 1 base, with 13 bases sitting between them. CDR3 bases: TGTGCCAGCAGCGCAGGCGGCGGGGCGAACACTGAAGCTTTCTTT. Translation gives CASSAGGGANTEAFF.

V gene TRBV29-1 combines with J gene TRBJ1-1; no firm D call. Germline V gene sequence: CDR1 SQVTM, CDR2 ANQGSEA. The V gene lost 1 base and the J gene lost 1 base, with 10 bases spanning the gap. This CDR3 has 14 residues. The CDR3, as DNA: TGCAGCGTTGAAGGTCGGGCCTCGAACACTGAAGCTTTCTTT. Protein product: CSVEGRASNTEAFF.

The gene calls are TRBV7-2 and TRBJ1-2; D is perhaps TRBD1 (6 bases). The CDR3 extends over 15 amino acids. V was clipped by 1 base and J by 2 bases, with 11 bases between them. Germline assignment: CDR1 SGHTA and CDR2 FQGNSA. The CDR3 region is CASSLGRQANYGYTF. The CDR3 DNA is TGTGCCAGCAGCTTAGGGCGACAGGCAAACTATGGCTACACCTTC. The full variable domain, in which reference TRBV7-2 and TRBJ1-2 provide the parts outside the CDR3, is GAGVSQSPSNKVTEKGKDVELRCDPISGHTALYWYRQSLGQGLEFLIYFQGNSAPDKSGLPSDRFSAERTGGSVSTLTIQRTQQEDSAVYLCASSLGRQANYGYTFGSGTRLTVV.